This T cell receptor beta chain was captured in a study of control samples from healthy donors and cancer patients. The repertoire was sequenced with immunoSEQ multiplex PCR; TCRdb's copy has only in-frame clones and lacks some. The table shows 130,000 or so clones, with roughly 91% occurring only once. Germline V gene lookup returns CDR1 SNHLY and CDR2 FYNNEI. The length of the CDR3 is 14 residues. V was cut by 1 base and J by 4 bases, with 8 bases left in between. The sequenced material came from PBMCs. The TCR was taken from a man aged 50-59 years with head and neck cancer. V is TRBV2 and J is TRBJ2-1; D unclear. The CDR3 is CASSEVGGYNEQFF. In DNA form, the CDR3 reads TGTGCCAGCAGTGAAGTAGGTGGATACAATGAGCAGTTCTTC.